This T cell receptor beta chain was identified in a study of T cells in Graves' hyperthyroidism and ophthalmopathy. Amplification of TCR beta CDR3 regions was performed using RNA transcripts as template. HTBI primers were employed in a first-round RT-PCR of the TCR CDR3. A single record per CDR3 protein comes from TCRdb applying MiXCR to the multiplex PCR reads. This sample has about 380,000 distinct CDR3 sequences, with roughly 14% found just once. Diagnosis rested on symptoms, serum thyroxine and TRAb, thyroid ultrasound, and orbital computed tomography. The PBMCs were sourced from fresh peripheral blood (more than 8.5 ml). This clonotype was recorded at least ten times. Antigen unknown. Study results and limitations: Blood samples included most of the expanded thyroid clonotypes exceeding 0.001.

After removal of 0 bases from V and 4 bases from J, the junction contained 3 bases not matched to a gene. CDR1 is SGHVS, CDR2 FQNEAQ, per germline. The CDR3 is 15 residues long. Sequencing was carried out using blood. This chain links TRBV7-8 with TRBJ2-5, with TRBD1 identical over 9 bases. The TCR sequence derives from an older woman with Graves' hyperthyroidism. The CDR3 loop is CASSLAGQGSETQYF. CDR3 coding DNA: TGTGCCAGCAGCTTAGCGGGACAGGGCTCAGAGACCCAGTACTTC.